The entry below gives a single T cell receptor (beta chain) sequence along with its context. The sample originates from a study of blood T cell repertoires in COVID-19. The wider study: Sources were T cells, B-cell-depleted T cells, or PBMCs; the material itself was cDNA or gDNA.

Between the trimmed V and J ends, which lost 0 bases and 6 bases, there was a span of 13 bases. This CDR3 comprises 14 residues. Germline values: CDR1 SGHRS, CDR2 YFSETQ. As processed by the authors: Reference gene primer amplification in the assay estimated nucleated cell counts. Using immunoSEQ multiplex PCR, the repertoire was profiled, and TCRdb retains in-frame clones only, with some absent. V and J calls and clone size are given by that table; D and trimming were obtained from the DNA. The sample has 400,000 or so clones, about 91% seen once. The origin of this receptor is a woman in her 40s with COVID-19, enrolled during active disease. Material: peripheral blood. The gene calls are TRBV5-1 and TRBJ2-7; D unclear. CDR3 protein: CASSLVPESGEQYF. CDR3 DNA: TGCGCCAGCAGCTTGGTTCCCGAATCGGGCGAGCAGTACTTC.